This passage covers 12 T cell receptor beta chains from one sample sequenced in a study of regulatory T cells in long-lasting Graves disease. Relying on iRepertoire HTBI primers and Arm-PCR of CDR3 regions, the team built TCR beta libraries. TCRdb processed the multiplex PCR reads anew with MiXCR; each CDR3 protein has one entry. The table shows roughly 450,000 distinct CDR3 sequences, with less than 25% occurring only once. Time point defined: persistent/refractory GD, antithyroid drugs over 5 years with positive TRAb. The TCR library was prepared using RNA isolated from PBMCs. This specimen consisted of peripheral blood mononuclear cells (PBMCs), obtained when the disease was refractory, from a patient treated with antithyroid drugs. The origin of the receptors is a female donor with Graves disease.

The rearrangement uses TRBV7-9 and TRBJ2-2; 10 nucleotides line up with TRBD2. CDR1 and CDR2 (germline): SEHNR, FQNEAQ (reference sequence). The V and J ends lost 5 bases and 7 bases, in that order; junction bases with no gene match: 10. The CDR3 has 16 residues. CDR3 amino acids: CASSPPSGRFVGELFF. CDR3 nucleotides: TGTGCCAGCAGCCCCCCTAGCGGGAGATTTGTCGGGGAGCTGTTTTTT.

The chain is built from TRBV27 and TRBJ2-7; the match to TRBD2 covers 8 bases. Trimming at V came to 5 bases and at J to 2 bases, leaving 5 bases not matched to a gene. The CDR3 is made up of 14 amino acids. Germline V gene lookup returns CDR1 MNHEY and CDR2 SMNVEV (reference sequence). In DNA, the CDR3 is TGTGCCAGCAGTGAGTCAGCGGGAGCCTACGAGCAGTACTTC. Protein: CASSESAGAYEQYF.

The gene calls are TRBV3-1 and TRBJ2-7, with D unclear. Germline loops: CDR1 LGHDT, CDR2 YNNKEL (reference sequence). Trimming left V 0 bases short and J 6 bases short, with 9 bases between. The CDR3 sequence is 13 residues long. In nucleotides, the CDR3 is TGTGCCAGCAGCCAAGAGAGTCTCGCCGAGCAGTACTTC. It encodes CASSQESLAEQYF.

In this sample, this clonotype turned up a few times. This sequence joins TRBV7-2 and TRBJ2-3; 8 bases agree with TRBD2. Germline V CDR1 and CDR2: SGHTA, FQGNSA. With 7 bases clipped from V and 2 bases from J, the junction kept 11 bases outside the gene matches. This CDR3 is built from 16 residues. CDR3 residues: CASTREGRPVTDTQYF. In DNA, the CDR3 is TGTGCCAGCACTCGGGAGGGCCGTCCCGTCACAGATACGCAGTATTTT.

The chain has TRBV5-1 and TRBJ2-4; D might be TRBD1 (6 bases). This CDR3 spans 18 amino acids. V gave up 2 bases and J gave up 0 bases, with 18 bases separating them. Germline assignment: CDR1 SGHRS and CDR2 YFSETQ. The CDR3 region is CASSFGTNALLAKNIQYF. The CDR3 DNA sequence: TGCGCCAGCAGCTTTGGGACAAATGCTCTACTAGCCAAAAACATTCAGTACTTC.

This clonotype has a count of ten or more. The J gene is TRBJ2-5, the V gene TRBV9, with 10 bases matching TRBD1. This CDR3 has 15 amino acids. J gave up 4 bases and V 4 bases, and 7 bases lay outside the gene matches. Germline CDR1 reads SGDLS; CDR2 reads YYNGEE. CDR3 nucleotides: TGTGCCAGCAGCCCCCCCGACAGGGGGCTAGAGACCCAGTACTTC. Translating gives CASSPPDRGLETQYF.

The CDR3, as DNA: TGTGCCAGCAGCCACAGCAGGGGGTATGGTGGCTACACCTTC. It translates to CASSHSRGYGGYTF. The chain couples TRBV3-1 to TRBJ1-2; 7 bases are a match to TRBD1. CDR1 and CDR2 from the germline V gene are LGHDT and YNNKEL (reference sequence). The CDR3 totals 14 residues. The V segment lost 3 bases and the J segment 7 bases; nucleotides outside the gene matches: 8.

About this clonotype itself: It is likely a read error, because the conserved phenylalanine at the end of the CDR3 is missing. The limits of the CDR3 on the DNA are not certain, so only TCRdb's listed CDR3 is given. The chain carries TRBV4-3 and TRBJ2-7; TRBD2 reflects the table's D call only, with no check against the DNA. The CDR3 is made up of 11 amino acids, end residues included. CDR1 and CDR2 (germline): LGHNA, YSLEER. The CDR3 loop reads CASSHLGTKTS.

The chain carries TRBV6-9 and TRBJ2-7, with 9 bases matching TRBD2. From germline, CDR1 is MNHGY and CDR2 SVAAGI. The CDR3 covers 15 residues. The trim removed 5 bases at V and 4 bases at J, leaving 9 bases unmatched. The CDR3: CASSHYSGSAYEQYF. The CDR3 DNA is TGTGCCAGCAGTCATTATAGCGGGAGTGCGTACGAGCAGTACTTC.

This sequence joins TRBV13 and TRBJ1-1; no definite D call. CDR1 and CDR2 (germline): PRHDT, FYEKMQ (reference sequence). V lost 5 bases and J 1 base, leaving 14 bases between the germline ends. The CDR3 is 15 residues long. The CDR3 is CASSSLRSGNTEAFF. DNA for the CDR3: TGTGCCAGCAGCAGCCTTCGCAGTGGGAACACTGAAGCTTTCTTT.

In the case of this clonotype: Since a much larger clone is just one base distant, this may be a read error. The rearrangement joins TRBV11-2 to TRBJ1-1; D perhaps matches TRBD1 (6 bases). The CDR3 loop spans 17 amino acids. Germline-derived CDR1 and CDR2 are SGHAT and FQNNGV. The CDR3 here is CASSLSSRDTGTVEALF. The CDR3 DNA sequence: TGTGCCAGCAGCTTATCATCCCGGGACACCGGCACGGTGGAAGCTCTCTTT.

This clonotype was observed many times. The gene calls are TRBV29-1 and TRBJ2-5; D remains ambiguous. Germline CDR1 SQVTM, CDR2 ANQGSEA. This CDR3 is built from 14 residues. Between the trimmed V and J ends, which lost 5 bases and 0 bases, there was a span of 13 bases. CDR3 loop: CSVIYQTYQETQYF. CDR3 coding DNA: TGCAGCGTTATTTACCAGACGTACCAAGAGACCCAGTACTTC.